Following are 27 T cell receptor beta chains from one sample sequenced in a study of cytomegalovirus exposure and HLA in healthy donors. The PCR contained 60 Vbeta and 13 Jbeta primers. Sequencing used immunoSEQ multiplex PCR; TCRdb keeps in-frame clones, though not all of them. Its listing shows about 210,000 clones. The source material was PBMCs. Source of these receptors: a woman in her thirties in good health and CMV-seropositive.

The V call is TRBV7-9, the J call TRBJ1-2; TRBD1 agrees at 8 bases. Trimming cost V 5 bases and J 0 bases; bases outside gene matches: 14. The germline V gene has CDR1 SEHNR and CDR2 FQNEAQ (reference sequence). CDR3 length equals 18 residues. The CDR3 sequence: CASSRRGQGALTNYGYTF. DNA of the CDR3: TGTGCCAGCAGCCGCAGGGGGCAGGGGGCACTGACTAACTATGGCTACACCTTC.

The rearrangement links TRBV25-1 to TRBJ1-6, with a tentative D call TRBD1 (5 bases). From germline, CDR1 is MGHDK and CDR2 SYGVNS. Trimming took 6 bases from V and 6 from J, leaving 15 bases between them. The CDR3 runs to 15 residues. The CDR3 DNA reads as TGTGCCAGCAGGCAAGTGGGGGGGGGTAATTCACCCCTCCACTTT. Amino acid sequence: CASRQVGGGNSPLHF.

The chain employs TRBV30 and TRBJ1-6; the D is unclear. V was trimmed by 1 base and J by 4 bases, leaving 5 bases between them. Germline V gene lookup returns CDR1 GTSNPN and CDR2 SVGIG (reference sequence). CDR3 length equals 13 residues. CDR3 loop: CAWSELYNSPLHF. Here the CDR3 DNA reads TGTGCCTGGAGTGAACTTTATAATTCACCCCTCCACTTT.

The chain has TRBV9 and TRBJ1-2, with a weak D call TRBD1 (5 bases). The V and J ends lost 0 bases and 3 bases respectively, with 21 bases between them. This CDR3 spans 18 amino acids. Germline loops: CDR1 SGDLS, CDR2 YYNGEE. CDR3 protein: CASSVGGGAGFQDYGYTF. In DNA form, the CDR3 reads TGTGCCAGCAGCGTAGGGGGAGGGGCAGGGTTTCAGGACTATGGCTACACCTTC.

The chain employs TRBV9 and TRBJ2-1, with TRBD2 matching over 12 bases. The CDR3 totals 14 residues. CDR1 and CDR2 (germline): SGDLS, YYNGEE. The J segment lost 5 bases and the V segment lost 3 bases, leaving 0 bases of the junction unmatched. CDR3 nucleotides: TGTGCCAGCAGCGCTAGCGGGAGGGACAATGAGCAGTTCTTC. This gives the protein CASSASGRDNEQFF.

This chain joins TRBV7-8 and TRBJ1-5; D is uncertain. Germline assignment: CDR1 SGHVS and CDR2 FQNEAQ. V was cut by 1 base and J by 2 bases, with 27 bases left in between. This CDR3 spans 21 amino acids. CDR3 protein: CASSLVPRFRLLIPGNQPQHF. The CDR3 coding sequence is TGTGCCAGCAGCTTAGTCCCCCGATTCCGCCTGTTGATTCCGGGCAATCAGCCCCAGCATTTT.

This chain connects TRBV29-1 to TRBJ2-7; the D gene is possibly TRBD1 (5 bases). V was pared by 4 bases and J by 3 bases, with 7 bases between. Germline-derived CDR1 and CDR2 are SQVTM and ANQGSEA. The CDR3 contains 11 residues. CDR3 region: CSVATVYEQYF. The CDR3 DNA reads as TGCAGCGTTGCGACAGTCTACGAGCAGTACTTC.

This rearrangement joins TRBV9 to TRBJ2-2; 15 bases fit TRBD2. Germline trimming cut 3 bases from V and 0 bases from J; bases unmatched to any gene: 9. The germline gives CDR1 SGDLS, CDR2 YYNGEE. This CDR3 contains 20 residues. CDR3 sequence reads: CASSERSGLAGGPNTGELFF. CDR3 DNA: TGTGCCAGCAGCGAAAGGAGTGGACTAGCGGGAGGGCCGAACACCGGGGAGCTGTTTTTT.

This chain connects TRBV14 to TRBJ2-7, with TRBD2 matching 7 bases. This CDR3 has 14 amino acids. Trimming removed 6 bases from V and 7 bases from J; junction bases left unmatched: 12. In germline, CDR1 is SGHDN, CDR2 FVKESK. DNA of the CDR3: TGTGCCAGCAGTCCCCTTCGGTCGGGGGGTGAGCAGTACTTC. It encodes CASSPLRSGGEQYF.

This rearrangement joins TRBV11-2 to TRBJ1-1; the D is unclear. This CDR3 has 14 residues. V shed 6 bases and J shed 2 bases, with 13 bases lying between them. From germline, CDR1 is SGHAT and CDR2 FQNNGV. CDR3 DNA sequence: TGTGCCAGCAGGGTAGACATTTTTAACACTGAAGCTTTCTTT. It encodes CASRVDIFNTEAFF.

V and J are TRBV4-1 and TRBJ1-4, with 7 positions matching TRBD1. The J segment lost 3 bases and the V segment lost 2 bases, leaving 6 bases of the junction unmatched. From germline, CDR1 is MGHRA and CDR2 YSYEKL. The CDR3 consists of 16 residues. The CDR3 bases are TGCGCCAGCAGCCAAACTTGGGGACAGTCTAATGAAAAACTGTTTTTT. Protein product: CASSQTWGQSNEKLFF.

The gene calls are TRBV12-5 and TRBJ1-2; 9 bases are shared with TRBD1. With 7 bases clipped from V and 7 bases from J, the junction kept 10 bases outside the gene matches. Germline CDR1 and CDR2: LGHNT and FRNRAP. The length of the CDR3 is 14 residues. CDR3 coding DNA: TGTGCTAGTGCCCTTCCGGGACAGGGTTTTGGCTACACCTTC. This gives the protein CASALPGQGFGYTF.

The V gene is TRBV5-6, the J gene TRBJ2-5, with TRBD1 identical over 7 bases. CDR1 SGHDT and CDR2 YYEEEE come from the germline V gene. This CDR3 has 14 amino acids. V shed 2 bases and J 2 bases; nucleotides not matched to a gene: 3. CDR3: CASSLWDRQETQYF. The CDR3 nucleotides read TGTGCCAGCAGCTTATGGGACAGACAAGAGACCCAGTACTTC.

This chain uses TRBV18 with TRBJ1-6, with unresolved D. Trimming took 2 bases from V and 8 from J, leaving 10 bases between them. The germline V gene encodes CDR1 KGHSH and CDR2 LQKENI. The CDR3 spans 14 residues. CDR3 amino acids: CASSPGGKDSPLHF. The CDR3 nucleotides are TGTGCCAGCTCACCAGGAGGGAAGGATTCACCCCTCCACTTT.

The chain combines TRBV6-5 with TRBJ1-1; D is perhaps TRBD1 (6 bases). The germline gives CDR1 MNHEY, CDR2 SVGAGI. Between the trimmed V and J ends, which lost 8 bases and 0 bases, there was a span of 10 bases. The CDR3 runs to 13 residues. In DNA, the CDR3 is TGTGCCAGCGAAGGGGGTTTGAACACTGAAGCTTTCTTT. Translated, it gives CASEGGLNTEAFF.

As to this clone: Other nucleotide sequences from this sample produce the same CDR3. This chain links TRBV30 with TRBJ2-7; 13 bases line up with TRBD2. The CDR3 covers 16 residues. V shed 2 bases and J 3 bases; nucleotides not matched to a gene: 7. The germline V gene has CDR1 GTSNPN and CDR2 SVGIG (reference sequence). This CDR3 is CAWSPTGLAGDYEQYF. The CDR3 coding sequence is TGTGCCTGGAGTCCGACAGGACTAGCGGGAGACTACGAGCAGTACTTC.

The chain has TRBV7-2 and TRBJ2-4, with D possibly TRBD2 on 7 matching bases. This CDR3 has 15 amino acids. Germline V lookup: CDR1 SGHTA, CDR2 FQGNSA. Trimming stripped 3 bases from V and 1 base from J, with 10 bases between. The CDR3 nucleotides are TGTGCCAGCAGCTTGGGGGGGGCTGCCAAAAACATTCAGTACTTC. Protein: CASSLGGAAKNIQYF.

The chain employs TRBV4-2 and TRBJ2-5, with 8 positions matching TRBD2. The J call may be in error: the DNA end matches TRBJ2-7 better. The CDR3 length is 16 residues. Germline lookup yields CDR1 LGHNA and CDR2 YNFKEQ. The CDR3 sequence: CASSQEEAGASYEQYF. DNA of the CDR3: TGTGCCAGCAGCCAAGAAGAAGCGGGGGCCTCCTACGAGCAGTACTTC.

CDR3: CASRTSGQETQYF. DNA for the CDR3: TGTGCCAGCAGGACTAGCGGGCAAGAGACCCAGTACTTC. This rearrangement joins TRBV6-6 to TRBJ2-5; TRBD2 aligns across 10 bases. The junction had 0 bases not matched to a gene; V was cut back by 6 bases and J by 2 bases. The CDR3 is 13 residues long. Per germline, CDR1 MNHNY and CDR2 SVGAGI (reference sequence).

CDR3 DNA sequence: TGTGCCAGCAGCTTCCGGGACACCTTGAACACCGGGGAGCTGTTTTTT. Translating it yields CASSFRDTLNTGELFF. The V and J genes are TRBV5-4 and TRBJ2-2; maybe TRBD1 (6 bases). The germline CDR1 and CDR2 sequences are SGHNT and YYREEE (reference sequence). This CDR3 is 16 amino acids long. V lost 2 bases, J lost 1 base, and 12 bases lay in between.

The chain is built from TRBV18 and TRBJ2-3, with D possibly TRBD1 on 6 matching bases. Trimming took off 2 bases at V and 3 bases at J, with 15 bases between the two ends. CDR3 length equals 16 residues. Germline lookup yields CDR1 KGHSH and CDR2 LQKENI. The CDR3 loop is CASSPTTGPETDTQYF. The CDR3 DNA follows: TGTGCCAGCTCACCAACGACAGGCCCGGAGACAGATACGCAGTATTTT.

The chain is built from TRBV6-5 and TRBJ2-2, with D possibly TRBD1 on 6 matching bases. Germline V lookup: CDR1 MNHEY, CDR2 SVGAGI. CDR3 length equals 15 residues. Trimming cost V 0 bases and J 5 bases, with 10 bases left between them. CDR3 loop: CASSYSIGQTGELFF. CDR3 nucleotide sequence: TGTGCCAGCAGTTACTCAATTGGACAGACCGGGGAGCTGTTTTTT.

V gene TRBV4-3 combines with J gene TRBJ1-5, with D tentatively TRBD1 (6 bases). The germline V gene has CDR1 LGHNA and CDR2 YSLEER. CDR3 size: 16 residues. The germline V and J ends were trimmed by 1 base and 3 bases, with 13 bases remaining between them. CDR3 sequence (DNA): TGCGCCAGCAGCCAAGTTCGAACAGGGATCAATCAGCCCCAGCATTTT. Protein product: CASSQVRTGINQPQHF.

The genes are TRBV28 and TRBJ2-7; D may be TRBD1 (5 bases). Germline lookup yields CDR1 MDHEN and CDR2 SYDVKM. The CDR3 covers 13 residues. V lost 6 bases to trimming and J lost 1 base, with 10 bases between them. The CDR3 DNA reads as TGTGCCAGCAGAATCACAGGTTCCTACGAGCAGTACTTC. This encodes CASRITGSYEQYF.

The chain has TRBV6-5 and TRBJ1-1; 8 nucleotides match TRBD1. The CDR3 spans 13 residues. Germline CDR1 reads MNHEY; CDR2 reads SVGAGI. The V and J ends lost 6 bases and 5 bases, in that order; junction bases with no gene match: 5. The CDR3 here is CASSRTGRTEAFF. Here the CDR3 DNA reads TGTGCCAGCAGCCGGACAGGGAGGACTGAAGCTTTCTTT.

As regards this clone: The sample holds other DNA sequences that translate to the same CDR3. V is TRBV5-4 and J is TRBJ2-1; 9 bases are a match to TRBD2. The CDR3 sequence is 15 residues long. V lost 0 bases, J lost 4 bases, and 2 bases stayed unmatched. Germline CDR1 SGHNT, CDR2 YYREEE (reference sequence). This chain's CDR3 is CASSLGLAGYNEQFF. CDR3 in DNA: TGTGCCAGCAGCTTGGGTCTAGCGGGATACAATGAGCAGTTCTTC.

V usage is TRBV13 and J usage is TRBJ1-5; D perhaps matches TRBD1 (5 bases). CDR1 PRHDT and CDR2 FYEKMQ come from the germline V gene (reference sequence). Trimming stripped 5 bases from V and 9 bases from J, with 11 bases between. The CDR3 loop spans 12 amino acids. CDR3 protein: CASSALGGPQHF. The CDR3 DNA is TGTGCCAGCAGCGCGTTGGGGGGGCCCCAGCATTTT.